One sample yielded the 9 T cell receptor beta chains listed below, sequenced in a study of blood T cell repertoires in COVID-19. Produced via immunoSEQ multiplex PCR; TCRdb's table is partial and in-frame only. Of about 150,000 clones in the sample, approximately 85% were seen once. Sequenced material: peripheral blood. These receptors all come from a man at least 80 years old with COVID-19, enrolled during active disease.

This chain links TRBV3-1 (or the pseudogene TRBV3-2) with TRBJ1-6; the match to TRBD1 covers 7 bases. Germline values: CDR1 LGHDT, CDR2 YNNKEL (reference sequence). With 4 bases clipped from V and 3 bases from J, the junction kept 9 bases outside the gene matches. This CDR3 contains 17 residues. The CDR3 sequence: CASSRKVTGNYNSPLHF. The CDR3 DNA sequence: TGTGCCAGCAGCCGTAAGGTGACAGGGAACTATAATTCACCCCTCCACTTT.

The chain links TRBV9 to TRBJ1-2; the match to TRBD1 covers 7 bases. Germline lookup yields CDR1 SGDLS and CDR2 YYNGEE. J lost 7 bases, V lost 0 bases, and 3 bases had no gene match. The CDR3 extends over 13 amino acids. CDR3 sequence reads: CASSVGRDSGYTF. The CDR3 coding sequence is TGTGCCAGCAGCGTAGGCAGGGACAGTGGCTACACCTTC.

The chain is built from TRBV7-2 and TRBJ2-1, with 10 bases matching TRBD1. J gave up 2 bases and V 5 bases, and 3 bases lay outside the gene matches. This CDR3 has 15 amino acids. In germline, CDR1 is SGHTA, CDR2 FQGNSA. The CDR3 loop reads CASSQDRGTYNEQFF. Written as DNA, the CDR3 is TGTGCCAGCAGCCAGGACAGGGGGACCTACAATGAGCAGTTCTTC.

The chain carries TRBV5-1 and TRBJ2-5; 7 bases are shared with TRBD1. This CDR3 region has 14 residues. Germline V gene data show CDR1 as SGHRS and CDR2 as YFSETQ. With 4 bases clipped from V and 2 bases from J, the junction kept 5 bases outside the gene matches. CDR3 nucleotides: TGCGCCAGCAGCACCTACAGGGGACAAGAGACCCAGTACTTC. It is translated as CASSTYRGQETQYF. The full variable domain, rest sourced from reference TRBV5-1 and TRBJ2-5, is KAGVTQTPRYLIKTRGQQVTLSCSPISGHRSVSWYQQTPGQGLQFLFEYFSETQRNKGNFPGRFSGRQFSNSRSEMNVSTLELGDSALYLCASSTYRGQETQYFGPGTRLLVL.

This clone was found once. The chain is built from TRBV7-9 and TRBJ1-4; 9 bases agree with TRBD1. Germline-derived CDR1 and CDR2 are SEHNR and FQNEAQ (reference sequence). The CDR3 contains 16 residues. J gave up 4 bases and V 4 bases, and 7 bases lay outside the gene matches. CDR3 in amino acids: CASSSPPGQGNEKLFF. CDR3 DNA: TGTGCCAGCAGCTCCCCTCCGGGACAGGGTAATGAAAAACTGTTTTTT.

This clone was seen once. The rearrangement links TRBV5-1 to TRBJ2-2; 9 nucleotides match TRBD1. The CDR3 totals 17 residues. The V gene's germline CDR1 is SGHRS and CDR2 YFSETQ. V lost 4 bases to trimming and J lost 4 bases; unmatched junction nucleotides: 11. The CDR3 DNA reads TGCGCCAGCAGCGCACCCGGGACAGGGAGTGGCACCGGGGAGCTGTTTTTT. Protein: CASSAPGTGSGTGELFF.

The chain carries TRBV9 and TRBJ1-2, with unresolved D. The ends were cut back, 0 bases at V and 1 base at J, with 10 bases in the middle. This CDR3 is 15 amino acids long. Germline CDR1 and CDR2: SGDLS and YYNGEE. CDR3 loop: CASSVDGEGNYGYTF. The DNA of the CDR3 is TGTGCCAGCAGCGTAGACGGGGAAGGTAACTATGGCTACACCTTC. The whole variable domain, filled in from reference TRBV9 and TRBJ1-2, reads DSGVTQTPKHLITATGQRVTLRCSPRSGDLSVYWYQQSLDQGLQFLIQYYNGEERAKGNILERFSAQQFPDLHSELNLSSLELGDSALYFCASSVDGEGNYGYTFGSGTRLTVV.

This rearrangement joins TRBV15 to TRBJ1-5; the D is unclear. The CDR3 is made up of 13 amino acids. V was trimmed by 5 bases and J by 0 bases, leaving 5 bases between them. Per the germline V gene, CDR1 is LNHNV and CDR2 is YYDKDF (reference sequence). The DNA for the CDR3 is TGTGCCACCAGCGCGGCTAGCAATCAGCCCCAGCATTTT. This gives the protein CATSAASNQPQHF.

This clone appeared a few times. The chain joins TRBV7-2 to TRBJ2-5; D is possibly TRBD1 (5 bases). The CDR3 consists of 12 residues. Trimming pared 5 bases from V and 5 bases from J, leaving 9 bases between. Looked up from germline, CDR1 is SGHTA and CDR2 is FQGNSA. CDR3 region: CASSNPGETQYF. DNA for the CDR3: TGTGCCAGCAGCAATCCAGGGGAGACCCAGTACTTC.